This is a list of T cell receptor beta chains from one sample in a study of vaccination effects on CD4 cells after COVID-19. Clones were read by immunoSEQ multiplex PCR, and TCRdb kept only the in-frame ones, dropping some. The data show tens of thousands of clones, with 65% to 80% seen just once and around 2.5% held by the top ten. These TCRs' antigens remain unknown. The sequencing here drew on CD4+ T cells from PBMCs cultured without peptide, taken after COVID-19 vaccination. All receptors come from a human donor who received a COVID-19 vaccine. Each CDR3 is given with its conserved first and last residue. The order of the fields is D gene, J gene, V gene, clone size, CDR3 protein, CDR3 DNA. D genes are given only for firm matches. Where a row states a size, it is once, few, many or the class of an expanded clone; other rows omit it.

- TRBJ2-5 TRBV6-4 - CASSDYVPGETQYF TGTGCCAGCAGTGACTACGTCCCCGGGGAGACCCAGTACTTC
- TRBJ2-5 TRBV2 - CASRTEGVEFGETQYF TGTGCCAGCAGGACTGAAGGGGTAGAGTTTGGAGAGACCCAGTACTTC
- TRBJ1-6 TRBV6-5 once CASSYPGYNSPLHF TGTGCCAGCAGTTACCCCGGCTATAATTCACCCCTCCACTTT
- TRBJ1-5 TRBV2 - CASSEGGYSNQPQHF TGTGCCAGCAGTGAAGGGGGATATAGCAATCAGCCCCAGCATTTT
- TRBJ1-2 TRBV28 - CASHISPTKEGYTF TGTGCCAGCCACATCTCGCCTACCAAAGAAGGCTACACCTTC
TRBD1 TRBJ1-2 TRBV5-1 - CASSLRTGQDYGYTF TGCGCCAGCAGCCTAAGAACGGGACAGGACTATGGCTACACCTTC
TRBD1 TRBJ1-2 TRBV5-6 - CASRLDRGRSPLYTF TGTGCCAGCAGGCTCGACAGGGGGCGCTCTCCCCTCTACACCTTC
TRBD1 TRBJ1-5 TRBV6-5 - CASSRQGADQPQHF TGTGCCAGCAGCCGACAGGGTGCAGATCAGCCCCAGCATTTT
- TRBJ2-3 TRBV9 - CASSRLSGGANTQYF TGTGCCAGCAGCCGGCTCTCTGGCGGGGCGAATACGCAGTATTTT
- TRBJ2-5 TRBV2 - CASSVGRRQETQYF TGTGCCAGCAGTGTTGGGCGTCGGCAAGAGACCCAGTACTTC
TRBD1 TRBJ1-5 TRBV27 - CASSADRNRQPQHF TGTGCCAGCAGTGCGGACAGGAATAGGCAGCCCCAGCATTTT
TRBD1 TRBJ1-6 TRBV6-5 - CASRSDRGSSPLHF TGTGCCAGCAGATCGGACAGGGGGAGTTCACCCCTCCACTTT
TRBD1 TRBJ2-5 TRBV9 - CASSAWDSQETQYF TGTGCCAGCAGCGCTTGGGACAGCCAAGAGACCCAGTACTTC
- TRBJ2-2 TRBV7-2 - CASSRYGDPNTGELFF TGTGCCAGCAGCAGATACGGAGACCCGAACACCGGGGAGCTGTTTTTT
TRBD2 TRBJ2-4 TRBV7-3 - CASSLTGSGGAKNIQYF TGTGCCAGCAGCTTAACGGGTAGCGGGGGGGCCAAAAACATTCAGTACTTC
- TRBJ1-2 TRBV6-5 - CASTPGRTSYGYTF TGTGCCAGCACCCCGGGACGGACCTCCTATGGCTACACCTTC
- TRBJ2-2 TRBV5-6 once CASSLDRAGELFF TGTGCCAGCAGCTTGGACAGGGCCGGGGAGCTGTTTTTT
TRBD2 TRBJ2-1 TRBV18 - CASSPGTSFYEQFF TGTGCCAGCTCCCCTGGGACTAGCTTCTATGAGCAGTTCTTC
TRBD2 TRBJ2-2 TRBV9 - CASSIRSGGATGELFF TGTGCCAGCAGCATCCGGAGCGGGGGGGCCACCGGGGAGCTGTTTTTT
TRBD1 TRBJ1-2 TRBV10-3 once CAIRVQGDLNYGYTF TGTGCCATCAGGGTTCAGGGGGACCTTAACTATGGCTACACCTTC
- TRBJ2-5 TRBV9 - CASSVRAGSGEETQYF TGTGCCAGCAGCGTAAGGGCAGGGTCGGGCGAGGAGACCCAGTACTTC
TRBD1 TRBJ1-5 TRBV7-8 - CASSSRTGTLSNQPQHF TGTGCCAGCAGCTCAAGGACAGGGACCCTTAGCAATCAGCCCCAGCATTTT
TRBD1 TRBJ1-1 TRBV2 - CASRTQTGATEAFF TGTGCCAGCAGGACGCAGACAGGGGCCACTGAAGCTTTCTTT
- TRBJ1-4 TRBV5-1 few CASSLSFSALNEKLFF TGCGCCAGCAGCTTAAGTTTCTCGGCACTTAATGAAAAACTGTTTTTT
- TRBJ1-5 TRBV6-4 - CASSDSMSSAQHF TGTGCCAGCAGTGACTCGATGTCATCGGCCCAGCATTTT
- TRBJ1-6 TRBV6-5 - CASIPVLNSPLHF TGTGCCAGCATCCCAGTGCTAAATTCACCCCTCCACTTT
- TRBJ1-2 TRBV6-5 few CASSPPEGGGTF TGTGCCAGCAGCCCCCCGGAGGGGGGCGGCACCTTC
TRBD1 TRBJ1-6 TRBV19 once CASSILTGGQYNSPLHF TGTGCCAGTAGTATTCTCACAGGGGGGCAATATAATTCACCCCTCCACTTT
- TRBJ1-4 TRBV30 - CAWSGGALEKLFF TGTGCCTGGAGTGGGGGGGCACTTGAAAAACTGTTTTTT
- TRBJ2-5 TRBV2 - CASERWETQYF TGTGCCAGTGAACGGTGGGAGACCCAGTACTTC
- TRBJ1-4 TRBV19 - CASHRGSNEKLFF TGTGCCTCCCACCGGGGGTCTAATGAAAAACTGTTTTTT
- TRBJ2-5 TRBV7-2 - CASSLRTGPQETQYF TGTGCCAGCAGCTTAAGAACAGGCCCCCAAGAGACCCAGTACTTC
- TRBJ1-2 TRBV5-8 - CASSLVHQGYTF TGTGCCAGCAGCTTGGTTCACCAGGGCTACACCTTC
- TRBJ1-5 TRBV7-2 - CASRLTWDQPQHF TGTGCCAGCAGGTTAACCTGGGATCAGCCCCAGCATTTT
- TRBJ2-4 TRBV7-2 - CASSSRSPMMEAKNIQYF TGTGCCAGCAGCTCCCGCTCGCCTATGATGGAGGCCAAAAACATTCAGTACTTC
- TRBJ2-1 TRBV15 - CATSRVPSNEQFF TGTGCCACCAGCAGAGTTCCGAGCAATGAGCAGTTCTTC
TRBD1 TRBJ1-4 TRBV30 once CAWSGNAWTGEGGTNEKLFF TGTGCCTGGAGTGGAAATGCCTGGACAGGGGAGGGAGGCACTAATGAAAAACTGTTTTTT
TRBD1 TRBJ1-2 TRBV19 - CASSITGTGSGYTF TGTGCCAGTAGTATAACCGGGACAGGGAGCGGCTACACCTTC
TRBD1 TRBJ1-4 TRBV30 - CASGQGGEKLFF TGTGCCTCGGGACAGGGGGGTGAAAAACTGTTTTTT
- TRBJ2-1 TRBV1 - CTSSQRLAGAGGNEQFF TGCACCAGCAGCCAAAGGCTAGCGGGCGCCGGTGGTAATGAGCAGTTCTTC